The TCR beta chain under discussion was sequenced for a study of blood T cells in healthy people across ages. The V gene's germline CDR1 is SGHRS and CDR2 YFSETQ. Trimming stripped 4 bases from V and 5 bases from J, with 13 bases between. The CDR3 has 13 residues. A J-beta primer mix and a sample-barcoded 5' primer were used in a second PCR of roughly 6 to 12 cycles. TCRdb recomputed calls from the 5' RACE reads with MiXCR, one row per CDR3 protein. The sample holds about 1.4 million distinct CDR3 sequences, roughly 64% seen once. This clonotype was counted only a few times. Its specificity is unknown. Whole-study findings and limits: The unknown donor CMV status may have confounded expanded clonotype changes.

Each individual donor underwent a draw of ten milliliters of peripheral blood. This chain uses TRBV5-1 with TRBJ2-7; D is unclear. Material for sequencing was blood. The source of this sequence is a man younger than 35 in good health. For the CDR3, the DNA is TGCGCCAGCAGCGGCGCCTACAGCCACGAGCAGTACTTC. Its protein product is CASSGAYSHEQYF.